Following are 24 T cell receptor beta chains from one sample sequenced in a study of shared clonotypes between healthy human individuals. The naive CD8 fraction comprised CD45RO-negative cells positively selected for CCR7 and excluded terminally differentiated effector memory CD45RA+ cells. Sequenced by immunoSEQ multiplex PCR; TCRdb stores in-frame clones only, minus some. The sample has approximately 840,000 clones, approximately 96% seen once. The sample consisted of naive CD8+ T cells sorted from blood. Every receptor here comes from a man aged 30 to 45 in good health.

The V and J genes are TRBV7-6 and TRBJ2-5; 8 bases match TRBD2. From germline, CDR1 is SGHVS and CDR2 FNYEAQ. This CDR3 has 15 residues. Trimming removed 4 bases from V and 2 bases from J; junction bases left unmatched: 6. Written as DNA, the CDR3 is TGTGCCAGCAGCTCGAGAGCGGGGGTACAAGAGACCCAGTACTTC. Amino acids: CASSSRAGVQETQYF.

Here the CDR3 DNA reads TGCGCCAGCAGCCAAGGGTCAATAGGTCTAGCGGGAGTTAGGAACACCGGGGAGCTGTTTTTT. Protein product: CASSQGSIGLAGVRNTGELFF. The J gene is TRBJ2-2, the V gene TRBV4-1, with 10 bases matching TRBD2. The CDR3 covers 21 residues. In germline, CDR1 is MGHRA, CDR2 YSYEKL. After removal of 1 base from V and 1 base from J, the junction contained 15 bases not matched to a gene.

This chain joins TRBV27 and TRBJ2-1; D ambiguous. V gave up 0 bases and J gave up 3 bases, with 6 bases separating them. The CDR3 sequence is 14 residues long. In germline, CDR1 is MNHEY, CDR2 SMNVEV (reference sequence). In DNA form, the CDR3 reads TGTGCCAGCAGTTTATCTCTACTCTACAATGAGCAGTTCTTC. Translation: CASSLSLLYNEQFF.

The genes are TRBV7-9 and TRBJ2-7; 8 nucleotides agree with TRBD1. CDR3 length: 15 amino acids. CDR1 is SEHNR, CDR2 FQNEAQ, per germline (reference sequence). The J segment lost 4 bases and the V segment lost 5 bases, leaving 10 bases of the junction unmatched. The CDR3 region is CASSPVRTGWYEQYF. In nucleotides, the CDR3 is TGTGCCAGCAGCCCCGTGAGGACAGGGTGGTACGAGCAGTACTTC.

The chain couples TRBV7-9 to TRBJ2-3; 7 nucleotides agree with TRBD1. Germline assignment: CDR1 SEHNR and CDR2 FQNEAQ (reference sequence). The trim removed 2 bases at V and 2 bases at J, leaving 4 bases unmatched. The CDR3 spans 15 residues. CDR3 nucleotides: TGTGCCAGCAGCTTAAGAGGGGGCCTCACAGATACGCAGTATTTT. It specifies CASSLRGGLTDTQYF.

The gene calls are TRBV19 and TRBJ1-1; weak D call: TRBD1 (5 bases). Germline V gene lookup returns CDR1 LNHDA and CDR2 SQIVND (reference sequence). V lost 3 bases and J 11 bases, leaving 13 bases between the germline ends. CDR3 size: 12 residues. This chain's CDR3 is CASSINRGLAFF. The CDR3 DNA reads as TGTGCCAGTAGTATCAATAGGGGTTTGGCTTTCTTT.

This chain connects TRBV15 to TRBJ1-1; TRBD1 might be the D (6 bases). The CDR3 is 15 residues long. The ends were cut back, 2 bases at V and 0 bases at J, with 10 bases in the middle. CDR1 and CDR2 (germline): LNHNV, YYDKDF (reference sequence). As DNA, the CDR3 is TGTGCCACCAGCAGACAGGACAGCGTGAACACTGAAGCTTTCTTT. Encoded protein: CATSRQDSVNTEAFF.

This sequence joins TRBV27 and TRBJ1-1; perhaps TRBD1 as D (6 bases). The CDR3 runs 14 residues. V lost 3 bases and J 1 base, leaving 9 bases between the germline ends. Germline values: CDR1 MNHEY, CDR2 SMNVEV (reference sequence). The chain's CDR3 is CASSFTGSNTEAFF. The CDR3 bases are TGTGCCAGCAGTTTCACAGGGTCGAACACTGAAGCTTTCTTT.

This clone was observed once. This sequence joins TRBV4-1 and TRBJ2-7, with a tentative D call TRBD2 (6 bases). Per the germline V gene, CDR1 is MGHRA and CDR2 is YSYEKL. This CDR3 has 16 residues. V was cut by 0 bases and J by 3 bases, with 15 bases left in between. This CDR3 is CASSQDPLRGIYEQYF. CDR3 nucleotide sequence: TGCGCCAGCAGCCAAGATCCCCTCCGGGGGATCTACGAGCAGTACTTC.

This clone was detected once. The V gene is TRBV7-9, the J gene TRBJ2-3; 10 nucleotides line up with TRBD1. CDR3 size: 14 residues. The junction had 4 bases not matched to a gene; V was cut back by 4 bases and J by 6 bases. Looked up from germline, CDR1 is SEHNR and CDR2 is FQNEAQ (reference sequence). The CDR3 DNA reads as TGTGCCAGCAGCTCGGGACAGGGGTTCGATACGCAGTATTTT. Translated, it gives CASSSGQGFDTQYF.

The CDR3 protein is CASSLGTGRLEAFF. The CDR3 region has the DNA TGCGCCAGCAGCTTGGGGACAGGAAGACTTGAAGCTTTCTTT. The chain is built from TRBV5-1 and TRBJ1-1; 7 bases are shared with TRBD1. V was clipped by 0 bases and J by 7 bases; unmatched bases: 6. Germline V gives CDR1 SGHRS, CDR2 YFSETQ. CDR3 length: 14 residues.

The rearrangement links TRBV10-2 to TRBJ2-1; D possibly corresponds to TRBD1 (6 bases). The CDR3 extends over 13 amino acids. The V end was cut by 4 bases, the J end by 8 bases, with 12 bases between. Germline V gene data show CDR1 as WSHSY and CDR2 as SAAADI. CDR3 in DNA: TGCGCCAGCAGTGGGACAGAGAGGCATGAGCAGTTCTTC. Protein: CASSGTERHEQFF.

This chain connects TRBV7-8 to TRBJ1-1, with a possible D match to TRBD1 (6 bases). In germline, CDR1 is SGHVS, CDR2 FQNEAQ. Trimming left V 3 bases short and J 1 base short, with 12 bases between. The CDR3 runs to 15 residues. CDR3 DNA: TGTGCCAGCAGCTTTCGCCTGGACAGGAACACTGAAGCTTTCTTT. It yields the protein CASSFRLDRNTEAFF. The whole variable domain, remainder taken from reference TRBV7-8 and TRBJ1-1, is GAGVSQSPRYKVAKRGQDVALRCDPISGHVSLFWYQQALGQGPEFLTYFQNEAQLDKSGLPSDRFFAERPEGSVSTLKIQRTQQEDSAVYLCASSFRLDRNTEAFFGQGTRLTVV.

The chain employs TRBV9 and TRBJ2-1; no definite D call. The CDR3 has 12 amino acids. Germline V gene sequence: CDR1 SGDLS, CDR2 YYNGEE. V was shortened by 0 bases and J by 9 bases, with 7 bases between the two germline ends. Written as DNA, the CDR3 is TGTGCCAGCAGCGTAGAGGGAAGTGAGCAGTTCTTC. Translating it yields CASSVEGSEQFF.

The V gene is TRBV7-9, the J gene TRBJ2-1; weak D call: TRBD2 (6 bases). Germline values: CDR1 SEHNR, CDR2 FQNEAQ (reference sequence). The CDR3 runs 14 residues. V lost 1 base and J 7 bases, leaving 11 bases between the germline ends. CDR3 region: CASSLGGLFNEQFF. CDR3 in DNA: TGTGCCAGCAGCTTAGGGGGACTTTTTAATGAGCAGTTCTTC.

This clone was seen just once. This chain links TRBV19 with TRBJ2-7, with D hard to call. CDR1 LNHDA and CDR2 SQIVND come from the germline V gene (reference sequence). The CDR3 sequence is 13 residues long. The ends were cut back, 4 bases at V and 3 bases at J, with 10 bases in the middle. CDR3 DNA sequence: TGTGCCAGTAGTACTCGGACCGGCTACGAGCAGTACTTC. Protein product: CASSTRTGYEQYF. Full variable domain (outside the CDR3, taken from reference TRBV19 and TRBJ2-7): DGGITQSPKYLFRKEGQNVTLSCEQNLNHDAMYWYRQDPGQGLRLIYYSQIVNDFQKGDIAEGYSVSREKKESFPLTVTSAQKNPTAFYLCASSTRTGYEQYFGPGTRLTVT.

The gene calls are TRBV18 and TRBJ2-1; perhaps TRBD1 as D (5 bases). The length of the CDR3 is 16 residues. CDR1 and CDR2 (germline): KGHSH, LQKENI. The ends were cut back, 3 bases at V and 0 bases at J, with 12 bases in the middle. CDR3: CASSPLSRGSYNEQFF. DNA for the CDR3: TGTGCCAGCTCACCTCTATCTAGGGGCTCCTACAATGAGCAGTTCTTC.

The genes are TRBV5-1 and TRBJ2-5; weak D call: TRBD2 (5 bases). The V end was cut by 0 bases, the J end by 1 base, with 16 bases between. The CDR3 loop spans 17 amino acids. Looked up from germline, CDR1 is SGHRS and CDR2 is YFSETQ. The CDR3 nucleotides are TGCGCCAGCAGCTTGGCACACCTAGCAGATCCCCAAGAGACCCAGTACTTC. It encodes CASSLAHLADPQETQYF.

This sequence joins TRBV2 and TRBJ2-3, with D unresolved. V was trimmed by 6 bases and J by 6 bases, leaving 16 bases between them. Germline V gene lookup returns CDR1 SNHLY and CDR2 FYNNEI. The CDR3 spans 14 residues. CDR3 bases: TGTGCCAGCAGCCCCCCACTGGCTGACGATACGCAGTATTTT. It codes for CASSPPLADDTQYF.

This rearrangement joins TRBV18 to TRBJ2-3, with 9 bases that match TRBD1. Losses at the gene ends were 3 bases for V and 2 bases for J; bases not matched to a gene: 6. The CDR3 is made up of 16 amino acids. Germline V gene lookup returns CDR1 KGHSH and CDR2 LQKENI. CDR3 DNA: TGTGCCAGCTCACCCGCACAGGGGGCTCCCACAGATACGCAGTATTTT. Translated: CASSPAQGAPTDTQYF.

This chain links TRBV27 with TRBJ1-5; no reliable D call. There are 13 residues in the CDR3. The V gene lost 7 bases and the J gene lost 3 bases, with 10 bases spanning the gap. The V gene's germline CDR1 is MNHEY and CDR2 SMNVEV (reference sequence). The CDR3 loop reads CASKPGYNQPQHF. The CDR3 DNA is TGTGCCAGCAAACCAGGTTACAATCAGCCCCAGCATTTT.

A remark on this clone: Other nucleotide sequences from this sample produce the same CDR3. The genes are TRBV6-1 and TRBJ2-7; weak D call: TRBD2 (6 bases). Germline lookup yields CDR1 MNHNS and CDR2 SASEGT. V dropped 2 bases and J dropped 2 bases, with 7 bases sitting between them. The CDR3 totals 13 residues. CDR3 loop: CASSETGAYEQYF. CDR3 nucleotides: TGTGCCAGCAGTGAAACGGGAGCCTACGAGCAGTACTTC.

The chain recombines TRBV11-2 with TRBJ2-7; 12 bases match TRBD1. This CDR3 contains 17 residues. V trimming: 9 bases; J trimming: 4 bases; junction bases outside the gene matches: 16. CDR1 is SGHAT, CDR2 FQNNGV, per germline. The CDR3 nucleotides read TGTGCCAGTTATCCGGGACAGGGGGCTGGAGACGCTTACGAGCAGTACTTC. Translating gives CASYPGQGAGDAYEQYF.

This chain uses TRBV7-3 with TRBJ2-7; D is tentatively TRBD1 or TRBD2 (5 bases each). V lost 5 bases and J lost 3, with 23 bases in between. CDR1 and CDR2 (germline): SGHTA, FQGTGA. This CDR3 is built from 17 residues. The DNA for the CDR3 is TGTGCCAGCAGCCAAAGCCCCGGGGCTATAGGGTTCTACGAGCAGTACTTC. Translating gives CASSQSPGAIGFYEQYF.